This T cell receptor beta chain was sequenced for a study of cytomegalovirus exposure and HLA in healthy donors. Study-wide results and limits: Rarity marked most TCR sequences, yet some public TCRs occurred in many donors. Analysis was carried out at a later point, and it linked a missense DCLRE1C variant to TCR beta V- and J-gene trimming. The CMV antigen specificity of three CMV-associated chains was confirmed through in vitro analysis. Cytomegalovirus association was listed for 170 or so TCR beta chains.

V trimming: 6 bases; J trimming: 0 bases; junction bases outside the gene matches: 4. This CDR3 is 14 amino acids long. Per germline, CDR1 MNHNS and CDR2 SASEGT. Concerning this clone itself: What it recognizes is unknown.

Primers: 60 Vbeta forward and 13 Jbeta reverse. The repertoire was sequenced with immunoSEQ multiplex PCR; TCRdb's copy has only in-frame clones and lacks some. The sample holds about 130,000 clones, 75% to 80% seen once. The TCR originated in a man aged 25 to 40 in good health and CMV-seronegative. Source material: PBMCs. The chain has TRBV6-1 and TRBJ1-1, with TRBD1 matching over 7 bases. CDR3 DNA: TGTGCCAGCAGGGGGGACAGTTTGAACACTGAAGCTTTCTTT. Translating gives CASRGDSLNTEAFF.